This TCR beta chain was captured by sequencing in a study of beta chain features in type 1 diabetes. The study, taken as a whole, reports: In type 1 diabetes patients, VDJ junctions had fewer insertions; deletions at these junctions were more frequent.

There was one heparinised blood draw per donor, averaging approximately 120 mL. The CDR3 has 14 residues. Germline V gene lookup returns CDR1 MNHEY and CDR2 SMNVEV (reference sequence). With V trimmed by 5 bases and J by 5 bases, 8 bases remained unmatched. This clone was counted only a few times. Its antigen is still unknown. Expressed TCRB transcripts got sequenced, as all isolated RNA was reverse transcribed. Method: immunoSEQ multiplex PCR; TCRdb's copy keeps in-frame clones and lacks some. Counted here are 810,000 or so clones, 15% to 20% occurring once; the ten biggest clones make up around 0.02%.

The rearrangement links TRBV27 to TRBJ1-2; 7 bases agree with TRBD1. Material: naive CD4+ T cells from blood. The TCR comes from a woman between 18 and 29 years old in good health. The CDR3 reads CASSPRQGLYGYTF. In nucleotides, the CDR3 is TGTGCCAGCAGTCCCCGACAGGGCCTTTATGGCTACACCTTC.